Each of the 4 T cell receptor beta chains below was sequenced from the same sample in a study of T cells in Graves' hyperthyroidism and ophthalmopathy (dated by TCRdb to 2018 to 2020). The library relied on multiplex PCR. Sequenced on an Illumina HiSeq 2000. The TCR beta CDR3 regions were amplified from the RNA transcripts. The first round of RT-PCR for the TCR CDR3 was performed with the HTBI primer set and the Qiagen OneStep RT-PCR kit. The public reads were reprocessed in TCRdb via fastp at Q25 and MiXCR, keeping in-frame beta chains. Each CDR3 protein gets just one entry, which takes the most common genes and DNA from the rows behind it. This sample has just under 750,000 distinct CDR3 sequences in its table, and roughly a third of those were observed once. Roughly 30% of the sample comes from the top ten. Sequencing was carried out using blood. The receptors originated from a woman aged 40 to 49 with Graves' hyperthyroidism.

This clonotype was seen repeatedly, ten times or more. This chain joins TRBV29-1 and TRBJ2-7; no firm D call. This CDR3 contains 11 residues. Trimming shortened V by 2 bases and J by 3 bases, and 5 bases separated the two germline ends. The germline gives CDR1 SQVTM, CDR2 ANQGSEA. In DNA form, the CDR3 reads TGCAGCGTTGAACAATTCTACGAGCAGTACTTC. This translates into CSVEQFYEQYF.

The rearrangement uses TRBV12-3 or TRBV12-4 and TRBJ1-1; D is possibly TRBD1 (5 bases). The V gene lost 5 bases and the J gene lost 2 bases, with 15 bases spanning the gap. The CDR3 is 15 amino acids. CDR3 residues: CASSTTSGKNTEAFF. DNA for the CDR3: TGTGCCAGCAGTACTACCTCAGGGAAAAACACTGAAGCTTTCTTT.

This clonotype occurred many times. The rearrangement links TRBV5-6 to TRBJ2-2, with no clear D. This CDR3 region has 12 residues. The V gene's germline CDR1 is SGHDT and CDR2 YYEEEE. The V and J ends lost 1 base and 7 bases respectively, with 5 bases between them. The chain's CDR3 is CASSLRNGELFF. The CDR3 DNA reads TGTGCCAGCAGCTTGAGGAACGGGGAGCTGTTTTTT.

In this sample, this clonotype turned up many times. The V and J genes are TRBV12-3 or TRBV12-4 and TRBJ1-1; 8 bases align to TRBD1. The CDR3 consists of 13 residues. The V segment lost 8 bases and the J segment 2 bases; nucleotides outside the gene matches: 4. CDR3 DNA: TGTGCCAGCCTGGACAGGGATAACACTGAAGCTTTCTTT. This gives the protein CASLDRDNTEAFF.